The present T cell receptor (beta chain) was sequenced within a study of technical replicates of blood from a few donors. This table comes from immunoSEQ multiplex PCR, and its TCRdb copy is limited to in-frame clones, with some not included. Among about 76,000 clones listed, 91% were seen once. Sequenced input: T cells isolated from PBMCs. The receptor was derived from a human donor in good health.

As DNA, the CDR3 is TGTGCCAGCAGTCCCCCCACCAGGGGCAATTCACCCCTCCACTTT. Protein sequence: CASSPPTRGNSPLHF. The V and J genes are TRBV6-5 and TRBJ1-6; TRBD1 is a possible D gene (6 bases). CDR1 and CDR2 from the germline V gene are MNHEY and SVGAGI. With 5 bases removed from V and 7 bases from J, the gap between germline ends came to 15 bases. CDR3 length: 15 amino acids.